This T cell receptor (beta chain) was sequenced during a study of cytomegalovirus exposure and HLA in healthy donors. The CDR3 contains 15 residues. The ends lost 6 bases at V and 7 bases at J; junction bases unmatched: 12. Germline lookup yields CDR1 SEHNR and CDR2 FQNEAQ (reference sequence). Study findings and constraints: Published work reported that the classifier diagnosed cytomegalovirus status with high specificity and sensitivity. Data from an earlier analysis indicated that most TCR beta V segments were productive either about 90% or about 30% of the time. Further analysis, carried out later, found HLA-associated TCR beta chains more clonally expanded than equally common other chains. In most subjects, TCR beta sequences reportedly gave accurate predictions of HLA-A and HLA-B alleles.

60 Vbeta and 13 Jbeta primers were used in PCR. TCRdb's table, derived via immunoSEQ multiplex PCR, lists solely in-frame clones and lacks some. The data contain 60,000 to 70,000 clones, around 78% of them singletons. This clone was seen only a few times. Its matching antigen is unknown. The genes are TRBV7-9 and TRBJ1-2, with 9 nucleotides matching TRBD1. The sequencing input was PBMCs. The receptor's source is a man between 35 and 55 years old in good health and CMV-seronegative. This chain's CDR3 is CASRPPGQGPVGYTF. The CDR3 nucleotides are TGTGCCAGCAGACCTCCGGGACAGGGTCCGGTTGGCTACACCTTC.